A selection of T cell receptor beta chains follows, all from one sample in a study of OX40 agonist ivuxolimab in advanced cancers. Profiling relied on immunoSEQ multiplex PCR, and the TCRdb table lists in-frame clones only, not all of them. The data contain tens of thousands of clones, around 77% of them singletons. The source material was CD4+ or CD8+ T cells sorted from blood, sampled in a trial of the OX40 agonist ivuxolimab. Source of these receptors: an adult with an advanced solid tumor such as melanoma, head and neck, liver or kidney cancer. Both conserved end residues are part of each CDR3. D genes are given only for firm matches. Size values are once, few and many counts, or a class for expanded clones, and some rows have none.

size	J	V	length	D	CDR3	DNA
-	TRBJ1-1	TRBV6-5	14	TRBD1	CASSVGGSNTEAFF	TGTGCCAGCAGTGTAGGGGGCTCGAACACTGAAGCTTTCTTT
-	TRBJ2-7	TRBV19	16	TRBD1	CASSTSEDRAIYEQYF	TGTGCCAGTAGCACAAGTGAGGACAGGGCGATTTACGAGCAGTACTTC
few	TRBJ2-3	TRBV9	17	TRBD2	CASSPEIGLAGGDTQYF	TGTGCCAGCAGCCCTGAAATAGGACTAGCGGGAGGAGATACGCAGTATTTT
-	TRBJ1-5	TRBV28	13	-	CASSQGIHQPQHF	TGTGCCAGCAGCCAGGGGATCCATCAGCCCCAGCATTTT
-	TRBJ2-7	TRBV4-1	16	-	CASSQEYPGIKYEQYF	TGCGCCAGCAGCCAAGAATATCCCGGGATCAAGTACGAGCAGTACTTC
-	TRBJ1-1	TRBV5-1	14	-	CASSLDRADTEAFF	TGCGCCAGCAGCTTGGACAGGGCGGACACTGAAGCTTTCTTT
-	TRBJ2-7	TRBV27	13	-	CASSLNSYYEQYF	TGTGCCAGCAGTTTGAACAGTTACTACGAGCAGTACTTC
-	TRBJ2-7	TRBV2	14	TRBD1	CASSEATGGYEQYF	TGTGCCAGCAGTGAAGCGACAGGGGGCTACGAGCAGTACTTC
-	TRBJ2-2	TRBV9	12	-	CASSSVTGELFF	TGTGCCAGCAGCTCCGTTACCGGGGAGCTGTTTTTT
-	TRBJ2-7	TRBV10-3	17	TRBD2	CAISEGTSGVKTYEQYF	TGTGCCATCAGTGAGGGGACTAGCGGGGTCAAAACCTACGAGCAGTACTTC
-	TRBJ2-1	TRBV4-1	12	-	CASSQEEFEQFF	TGCGCCAGCAGCCAAGAAGAATTTGAGCAGTTCTTC
-	TRBJ2-4	TRBV30	16	-	CAWSVPPGGQLGIQYF	TGTGCCTGGAGTGTGCCCCCCGGGGGGCAGTTGGGCATTCAGTACTTC
large	TRBJ1-1	TRBV28	13	-	CASSITGNTEAFF	TGTGCCAGCAGTATCACAGGGAACACTGAAGCTTTCTTT
-	TRBJ1-5	TRBV5-4	13	-	CASSPGIYQPQHF	TGTGCCAGCAGCCCGGGGATTTATCAGCCCCAGCATTTT
-	TRBJ2-1	TRBV11-1	15	-	CASSLRDGQYNEQFF	TGTGCCAGCAGCTTACGGGACGGACAATACAATGAGCAGTTCTTC
-	TRBJ1-1	TRBV19	12	-	CASSIPRGAAFF	TGTGCCAGTAGTATTCCCAGGGGTGCAGCTTTCTTT
-	TRBJ2-4	TRBV11-2	12	-	CASREPKNIQYF	TGTGCCAGCAGAGAACCCAAAAACATTCAGTACTTC
-	TRBJ2-1	TRBV9	15	TRBD2	CASSVGRGNYNEQFF	TGTGCCAGCAGCGTAGGGCGGGGGAATTACAATGAGCAGTTCTTC
-	TRBJ2-7	TRBV28	19	TRBD2	CASSFSPLLLGGSYYEQYF	TGTGCCAGCAGTTTCTCCCCCCTCCTACTCGGCGGGAGTTACTACGAGCAGTACTTC
-	TRBJ2-7	TRBV9	14	-	CASSPTGAEWEQYF	TGTGCCAGCAGCCCGACAGGAGCGGAATGGGAGCAGTACTTC
-	TRBJ1-2	TRBV5-4	15	-	CASSNDIANNYGYTF	TGTGCCAGCAGCAACGACATCGCTAATAACTATGGCTACACCTTC
-	TRBJ2-5	TRBV28	13	-	CASRGAGWETQYF	TGTGCCAGCAGGGGGGCGGGGTGGGAGACCCAGTACTTC
-	TRBJ2-3	TRBV10-1	15	TRBD1	CASSTTGGKADTQYF	TGCGCCAGCAGTACCACAGGGGGCAAGGCAGATACGCAGTATTTT
-	TRBJ2-7	TRBV4-3	20	TRBD1	CASSQDTPLPWGRGSCEQYF	TGCGCCAGCAGCCAAGATACTCCCCTACCATGGGGCAGGGGGTCCTGCGAGCAGTACTTC
medium-sized	TRBJ1-3	TRBV6-4	15	-	CASSASFGPGNTIYF	TGTGCCAGCAGTGCCTCCTTTGGACCTGGAAACACCATATATTTT
once	TRBJ2-1	TRBV4-1	15	TRBD2	CASSLSGPSYNEQFF	TGCGCCAGCAGCCTTAGCGGGCCCTCCTACAATGAGCAGTTCTTC
-	TRBJ2-6	TRBV13	17	-	CASSSRQALSGANVLTF	TGTGCCAGCAGCTCCAGACAGGCACTCTCTGGGGCCAACGTCCTGACTTTC
-	TRBJ2-2	TRBV7-3	15	-	CASSSGGTNTGELFF	TGTGCCAGCAGTTCGGGCGGTACGAACACCGGGGAGCTGTTTTTT
-	TRBJ1-5	TRBV7-9	14	-	CASSGVGSGEPQHF	TGTGCCAGCAGCGGAGTGGGGTCGGGGGAGCCCCAGCATTTT
medium-sized	TRBJ2-2	TRBV4-2	15	-	CASSQDYSATGELFF	TGTGCCAGCAGCCAAGATTACTCGGCGACCGGGGAGCTGTTTTTT
-	TRBJ2-7	TRBV7-3	14	-	CASSPGTYPYEQYF	TGTGCCAGCAGCCCCGGGACGTATCCCTACGAGCAGTACTTC
-	TRBJ2-4	TRBV4-1	15	TRBD2	CASSQDASGGAGQYF	TGCGCCAGCAGCCAAGATGCTAGCGGGGGGGCAGGACAGTACTTC
-	TRBJ2-2	TRBV9	16	TRBD1	CASSADRGLATGELFF	TGTGCCAGCAGCGCTGACAGGGGCCTAGCCACCGGGGAGCTGTTTTTT
-	TRBJ2-7	TRBV28	16	TRBD2	CASSKGLAGFRDEQYF	TGTGCCAGCAGTAAGGGACTAGCGGGGTTTAGGGACGAGCAGTACTTC
-	TRBJ2-1	TRBV20-1	11	-	CSANWGAEQFF	TGCAGTGCTAATTGGGGGGCGGAGCAGTTCTTC
many	TRBJ2-5	TRBV14	15	TRBD1	CASSQYRGRGETQYF	TGTGCCAGCAGCCAGTACAGGGGGCGCGGGGAGACCCAGTACTTC
once	TRBJ2-7	TRBV27	13	-	CASSLGVTYEQYF	TGTGCCAGCAGTTTAGGGGTGACCTACGAGCAGTACTTC
-	TRBJ2-7	TRBV7-9	13	-	CASSLAGFNEQYF	TGTGCCAGCAGCCTGGCCGGGTTTAACGAGCAGTACTTC
-	TRBJ2-7	TRBV5-6	13	TRBD1	CASSLGQGMGQYF	TGTGCCAGCAGCCTCGGACAGGGAATGGGGCAGTACTTC
-	TRBJ2-3	TRBV4-1	13	-	CVSSQSQADTQYF	TGCGTCAGCAGCCAATCCCAGGCAGATACGCAGTATTTT
-	TRBJ2-3	TRBV4-1	16	TRBD1	CASSQEWTGSADTQYF	TGCGCCAGCAGCCAAGAATGGACAGGGAGCGCAGATACGCAGTATTTT
-	TRBJ2-7	TRBV6-5	15	TRBD1	CASSLGTGENYEQYF	TGTGCCAGCAGCCTAGGGACAGGGGAAAACTACGAGCAGTACTTC
-	TRBJ2-3	TRBV5-3	16	TRBD2	CARSFPYSGRAHTQYF	TGTGCCAGAAGCTTCCCCTATAGCGGGAGGGCCCATACGCAGTATTTT
-	TRBJ2-3	TRBV7-2	15	-	CASSQSDTSTDTQYF	TGCGCCAGCAGCCAATCAGACACCAGCACAGATACGCAGTATTTT